This passage covers 27 T cell receptor beta chains from one sample sequenced in a study of radiation and T cells in renal cell carcinoma. The repertoire was sequenced with immunoSEQ multiplex PCR; TCRdb's copy has only in-frame clones and lacks some. This table has around 21,000 clones, 40% to 55% appearing once. Described treatment: 15 Gy SBRT to primary tumor, nephrectomy 4 weeks later. The sample here was tumor tissue, taken from a patient whose treatment included radiotherapy and nephrectomy. The source is a woman aged 45 to 65 with renal cell carcinoma.

This clone showed up just a few times. The V call is TRBV5-4, the J call TRBJ1-4; TRBD1 agrees at 8 bases. The ends lost 4 bases at V and 8 bases at J; junction bases unmatched: 10. Germline V gives CDR1 SGHNT, CDR2 YYREEE (reference sequence). This CDR3 spans 15 amino acids. Here the CDR3 DNA reads TGTGCCAGCAGCCGTTCCCGGACAGGGAAGGAAAAACTGTTTTTT. Translated: CASSRSRTGKEKLFF.

V is TRBV7-8 and J is TRBJ1-6, with D perhaps TRBD1 (6 bases). CDR1 and CDR2 from the germline V gene are SGHVS and FQNEAQ. The CDR3 contains 15 residues. V was shortened by 1 base and J by 7 bases, with 11 bases between the two germline ends. CDR3 sequence: CASSLVGGGNSPLHF. The CDR3 nucleotides read TGTGCCAGCAGCTTAGTAGGGGGGGGGAATTCACCCCTCCACTTT.

The chain is built from TRBV5-1 and TRBJ1-2; D is unclear. V lost 1 base and J 0 bases, leaving 10 bases between the germline ends. The germline V gene encodes CDR1 SGHRS and CDR2 YFSETQ. There are 15 residues in the CDR3. CDR3 sequence: CASSLLPDPNYGYTF. CDR3 DNA: TGCGCCAGCAGCTTGTTACCAGATCCTAACTATGGCTACACCTTC.

This clone was recorded a few times. The chain couples TRBV12-5 to TRBJ1-2, with a weak D call TRBD1 (5 bases). This CDR3 has 14 residues. The V gene's germline CDR1 is LGHNT and CDR2 FRNRAP. Between the trimmed V and J ends, which lost 5 bases and 4 bases, there was a span of 14 bases. The CDR3 DNA reads TGTGCTAGTGGTCAACGGGACGGAACCTATGGCTACACCTTC. The encoded protein is CASGQRDGTYGYTF. The full variable domain, completed using reference TRBV12-5 and TRBJ1-2, is DARVTQTPRHKVTEMGQEVTMRCQPILGHNTVFWYRQTMMQGLELLAYFRNRAPLDDSGMPKDRFSAEMPDATLATLKIQPSEPRDSAVYFCASGQRDGTYGYTFGSGTRLTVV.

This clone was seen at least ten times. The genes are TRBV13 and TRBJ2-7; D perhaps matches TRBD2 (5 bases). The CDR3 is 14 amino acids. From germline, CDR1 is PRHDT and CDR2 FYEKMQ (reference sequence). Trimming left V 5 bases short and J 9 bases short, with 20 bases between. This CDR3 is CASSVTEVELPQYF. The CDR3 coding sequence is TGTGCCAGCAGCGTTACGGAGGTAGAGCTACCGCAGTACTTC. Complete variable domain (other parts from reference TRBV13 and TRBJ2-7): AAGVIQSPRHLIKEKRETATLKCYPIPRHDTVYWYQQGPGQDPQFLISFYEKMQSDKGSIPDRFSAQQFSDYHSELNMSSLELGDSALYFCASSVTEVELPQYFGPGTRLTVT.

This clone was observed a few times. The V gene is TRBV2, the J gene TRBJ1-6, with D perhaps matching TRBD1 (5 bases). From germline, CDR1 is SNHLY and CDR2 FYNNEI. The CDR3 is 16 amino acids. V lost 5 bases, J lost 0 bases, and 11 bases lay in between. This CDR3 is CASSWDESSYNSPLHF. CDR3 in DNA: TGTGCCAGCAGTTGGGACGAGAGCTCCTATAATTCACCCCTCCACTTT.

This clone was detected only a few times. The chain has TRBV6-1 and TRBJ2-7; TRBD2 matches at 12 bases. After removal of 6 bases from V and 2 bases from J, the junction contained 2 bases not matched to a gene. CDR3 length equals 14 residues. CDR1 and CDR2 (germline): MNHNS, SASEGT. The CDR3 loop is CASRASGGAYEQYF. The CDR3, as DNA: TGTGCCAGCAGGGCTAGCGGGGGGGCCTACGAGCAGTACTTC.

The table lists this clone with many counts. The sample carries other DNA sequences with the same CDR3. The rearrangement uses TRBV30 and TRBJ1-1, with D hard to call. Germline CDR1 is GTSNPN and CDR2 is SVGIG (reference sequence). The CDR3 covers 11 residues. The V and J ends lost 8 bases and 2 bases respectively, with 9 bases between them. The CDR3 loop is CAGERNTEAFF. The CDR3 nucleotides read TGTGCCGGTGAACGCAACACTGAAGCTTTCTTT.

There are many counts of this clone. V and J are TRBV29-1 and TRBJ2-1; no clear D. Trimming shortened V by 0 bases and J by 0 bases, and 9 bases separated the two germline ends. CDR3 length: 15 amino acids. The germline V gene has CDR1 SQVTM and CDR2 ANQGSEA. The CDR3 sequence: CSVEESISSYNEQFF. Written as DNA, the CDR3 is TGCAGCGTTGAAGAAAGCATAAGCTCCTACAATGAGCAGTTCTTC.

The V call is TRBV5-8, the J call TRBJ2-3; the match to TRBD1 covers 7 bases. CDR1 SGHTS and CDR2 YDEGEE come from the germline V gene. The length of the CDR3 is 15 residues. The trim removed 4 bases at V and 2 bases at J, leaving 7 bases unmatched. CDR3: CASSRQGAHTDTQYF. CDR3 DNA sequence: TGTGCCAGCAGCCGACAGGGCGCCCACACAGATACGCAGTATTTT. The whole variable domain, remainder taken from reference TRBV5-8 and TRBJ2-3, is EAGVTQSPTHLIKTRGQQATLRCSPISGHTSVYWYQQALGLGLQFLLWYDEGEERNRGNFPPRFSGRQFPNYSSELNVNALELEDSALYLCASSRQGAHTDTQYFGPGTRLTVL.

J is TRBJ1-1 and V is TRBV5-6; D remains unclear. This CDR3 comprises 16 residues. Germline CDR1 SGHDT, CDR2 YYEEEE. Trimming left V 2 bases short and J 2 bases short, with 16 bases between. CDR3 residues: CASSLWGGVSNTEAFF. The CDR3 DNA is TGTGCCAGCAGCTTATGGGGAGGAGTCTCTAACACTGAAGCTTTCTTT.

In nucleotides, the CDR3 is TGCGCCAGCAGCTTGACTGGACAGCTTAACTATGGCTACACCTTC. It translates to CASSLTGQLNYGYTF. The chain uses TRBV5-1 and TRBJ1-2, with a weak D call TRBD1 (6 bases). This CDR3 spans 15 amino acids. Germline-derived CDR1 and CDR2 are SGHRS and YFSETQ. The V end was cut by 1 base, the J end by 1 base, with 11 bases between.

V is TRBV4-1 and J is TRBJ2-3; D is perhaps TRBD2 (7 bases). CDR3 length: 15 residues. The V gene lost 8 bases and the J gene lost 0 bases, with 15 bases spanning the gap. In germline, CDR1 is MGHRA, CDR2 YSYEKL. In DNA form, the CDR3 reads TGCGCCAGCGGATTAGGGGGGGGGAGCACAGATACGCAGTATTTT. The encoded protein is CASGLGGGSTDTQYF.

The chain employs TRBV11-2 and TRBJ2-7; D may be TRBD2 (5 bases). V was shortened by 5 bases and J by 4 bases, with 15 bases between the two germline ends. The germline V gene encodes CDR1 SGHAT and CDR2 FQNNGV. The CDR3 totals 14 residues. In DNA, the CDR3 is TGTGCCAGCAGCCCCCCGGGATTGGGTTACGAGCAGTACTTC. Protein: CASSPPGLGYEQYF.

The chain has TRBV19 and TRBJ1-2; the D is unclear. This CDR3 spans 13 amino acids. Germline V gene sequence: CDR1 LNHDA, CDR2 SQIVND (reference sequence). Trimming stripped 6 bases from V and 4 bases from J, with 12 bases between. In nucleotides, the CDR3 is TGTGCCAGTAGGGGTTTCAGGAGCTATGGCTACACCTTC. Protein: CASRGFRSYGYTF.

This sequence joins TRBV6-1 and TRBJ2-7; D is tentatively TRBD1 or TRBD2 (5 bases each). The CDR3 spans 14 residues. The V end was cut by 6 bases, the J end by 0 bases, with 12 bases between. The germline V gene has CDR1 MNHNS and CDR2 SASEGT. The CDR3 region has the DNA TGTGCCAGCAGAGAACCTGGGGGCTCCTACGAGCAGTACTTC. It yields the protein CASREPGGSYEQYF.

As to this clone: This CDR3 is also generated by other DNA sequences in the sample. This chain uses TRBV29-1 with TRBJ1-1; D possibly corresponds to TRBD1 (5 bases). The CDR3 sequence is 12 residues long. Germline CDR1 SQVTM, CDR2 ANQGSEA. The CDR3 sequence: CSVHPGGTEAFF. The CDR3 coding sequence is TGCAGTGTTCATCCGGGGGGCACTGAAGCTTTCTTT.

J is TRBJ2-3 and V is TRBV14, with a weak D call TRBD2 (6 bases). Germline V gives CDR1 SGHDN, CDR2 FVKESK. Trimming shortened V by 4 bases and J by 1 base, and 12 bases separated the two germline ends. This CDR3 is 15 amino acids long. CDR3 in amino acids: CASSPLTGGTDTQYF. Written as DNA, the CDR3 is TGTGCCAGCAGCCCTTTGACGGGGGGCACAGATACGCAGTATTTT.

This sequence joins TRBV11-3 and TRBJ1-4; 9 positions agree with TRBD1. V gave up 5 bases and J gave up 6 bases; unmatched junction bases: 4. Looked up from germline, CDR1 is SGHNT and CDR2 is YENEEA. The CDR3 consists of 14 residues. CDR3 in DNA: TGTGCCAGCAGCCCTGGACAGGGGTATGAAAAACTGTTTTTT. This translates into CASSPGQGYEKLFF.

This sequence joins TRBV13 and TRBJ2-3; D is undetermined. The germline V and J ends were trimmed by 3 bases and 3 bases, with 10 bases remaining between them. The CDR3 extends over 14 amino acids. Germline loops: CDR1 PRHDT, CDR2 FYEKMQ (reference sequence). CDR3: CASSFLGGTDTQYF. In DNA form, the CDR3 reads TGTGCCAGCAGCTTCCTGGGTGGGACAGATACGCAGTATTTT.

The rearrangement uses TRBV7-8 and TRBJ2-5, with TRBD1 matching over 10 bases. This CDR3 spans 16 amino acids. Germline V CDR1 and CDR2: SGHVS, FQNEAQ. V shed 2 bases, J shed 4 bases, and the junction held 7 bases outside the gene matches. The DNA of the CDR3 is TGTGCCAGCAGCTTACCTCCGGACAGGGGGGGAGAGACCCAGTACTTC. Its translation: CASSLPPDRGGETQYF.

Only a few counts were recorded for this clone. V is TRBV5-4 and J is TRBJ1-2; 7 bases agree with TRBD1. The CDR3 loop spans 14 amino acids. The ends lost 4 bases at V and 7 bases at J; junction bases unmatched: 10. Germline lookup yields CDR1 SGHNT and CDR2 YYREEE (reference sequence). The CDR3 sequence is CASSQRTGASGYTF. CDR3 sequence (DNA): TGTGCCAGCAGCCAGCGCACAGGGGCGAGTGGCTACACCTTC.

The chain combines TRBV6-1 with TRBJ1-6; D not certain. Germline V gene lookup returns CDR1 MNHNS and CDR2 SASEGT. The V end lost 5 bases, the J end lost 6 bases, and 11 bases lay between the germline ends. The CDR3 covers 14 residues. The CDR3 spells CASSIRILNSPLHF. CDR3 bases: TGTGCCAGCAGTATCAGGATACTTAATTCACCCCTCCACTTT.

V gene TRBV15 combines with J gene TRBJ1-1, with no clear D. With 0 bases removed from V and 6 bases from J, the gap between germline ends came to 8 bases. This CDR3 contains 13 residues. The germline V gene encodes CDR1 LNHNV and CDR2 YYDKDF (reference sequence). This chain's CDR3 is CATSRDLFAEAFF. DNA of the CDR3: TGTGCCACCAGCAGAGATCTATTTGCTGAAGCTTTCTTT.

This clone was seen only a few times. CDR3 DNA sequence: TGTGCCAGCAGTTACTCCTTGGCGGACACCGGGGAGCTGTTTTTT. Protein: CASSYSLADTGELFF. V gene TRBV6-5 combines with J gene TRBJ2-2, with no clear D. Trimming took off 0 bases at V and 3 bases at J, with 8 bases between the two ends. CDR3 size: 15 residues. Per the germline V gene, CDR1 is MNHEY and CDR2 is SVGAGI.

This clone turned up a few times. The chain has TRBV6-1 and TRBJ1-2; D gene unclear. The CDR3 length is 14 residues. Trimming cost V 1 base and J 0 bases, with 6 bases left between them. Looked up from germline, CDR1 is MNHNS and CDR2 is SASEGT. For the CDR3, the DNA is TGTGCCAGCAGTGAAGGCCCGGCTAACTATGGCTACACCTTC. Protein product: CASSEGPANYGYTF.

This clone turned up a few times. The genes are TRBV2 and TRBJ2-7, with TRBD2 matching over 11 bases. The length of the CDR3 is 17 residues. The V and J ends lost 2 bases and 0 bases, in that order; junction bases with no gene match: 6. Germline-derived CDR1 and CDR2 are SNHLY and FYNNEI. CDR3 amino acids: CASSELAGGPSSYEQYF. CDR3 sequence (DNA): TGTGCCAGCAGTGAACTAGCGGGGGGCCCCAGCTCCTACGAGCAGTACTTC.